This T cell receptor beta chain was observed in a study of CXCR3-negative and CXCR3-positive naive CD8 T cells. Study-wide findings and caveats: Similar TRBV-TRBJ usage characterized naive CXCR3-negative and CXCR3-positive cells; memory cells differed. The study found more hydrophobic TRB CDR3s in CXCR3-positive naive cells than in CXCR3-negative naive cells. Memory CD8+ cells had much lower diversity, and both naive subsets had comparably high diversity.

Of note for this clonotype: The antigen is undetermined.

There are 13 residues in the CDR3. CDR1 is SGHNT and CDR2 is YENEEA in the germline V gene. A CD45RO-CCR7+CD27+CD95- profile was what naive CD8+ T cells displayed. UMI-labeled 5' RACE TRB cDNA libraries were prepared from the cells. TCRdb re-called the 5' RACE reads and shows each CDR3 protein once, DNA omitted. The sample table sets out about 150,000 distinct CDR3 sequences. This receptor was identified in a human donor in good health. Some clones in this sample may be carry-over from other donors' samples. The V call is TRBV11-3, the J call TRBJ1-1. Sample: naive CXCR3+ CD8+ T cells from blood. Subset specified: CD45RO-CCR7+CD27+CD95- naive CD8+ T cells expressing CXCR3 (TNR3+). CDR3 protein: CASSFSVGTEAFF.